This T cell receptor (beta chain) is drawn from a study of blood T cell repertoires in COVID-19. As for the study in general: Acute and convalescent COVID-19 samples came from the United States, Italy and Spain.

A Seattle source enrolled patients during active infection and followed them longitudinally. This CDR3 region has 14 residues. Trimming left V 1 base short and J 3 bases short, with 9 bases between. CDR1 and CDR2 (germline): SGHAT, FQNNGV. Libraries were prepared by immunoSEQ multiplex PCR; TCRdb keeps only in-frame clonotypes and omits some of them. Of roughly 500,000 clones in the sample, 89% are singletons; the top ten hold 0.9%. The V and J genes are TRBV11-2 and TRBJ1-1, with D possibly being TRBD1 (6 bases). Sequencing used peripheral blood. The TCR comes from a man aged 18 to 30 with COVID-19, enrolled during active disease. CDR3 DNA: TGTGCCAGCAGCTTAGTACAGGGAGACACTGAAGCTTTCTTT. Its translation: CASSLVQGDTEAFF.